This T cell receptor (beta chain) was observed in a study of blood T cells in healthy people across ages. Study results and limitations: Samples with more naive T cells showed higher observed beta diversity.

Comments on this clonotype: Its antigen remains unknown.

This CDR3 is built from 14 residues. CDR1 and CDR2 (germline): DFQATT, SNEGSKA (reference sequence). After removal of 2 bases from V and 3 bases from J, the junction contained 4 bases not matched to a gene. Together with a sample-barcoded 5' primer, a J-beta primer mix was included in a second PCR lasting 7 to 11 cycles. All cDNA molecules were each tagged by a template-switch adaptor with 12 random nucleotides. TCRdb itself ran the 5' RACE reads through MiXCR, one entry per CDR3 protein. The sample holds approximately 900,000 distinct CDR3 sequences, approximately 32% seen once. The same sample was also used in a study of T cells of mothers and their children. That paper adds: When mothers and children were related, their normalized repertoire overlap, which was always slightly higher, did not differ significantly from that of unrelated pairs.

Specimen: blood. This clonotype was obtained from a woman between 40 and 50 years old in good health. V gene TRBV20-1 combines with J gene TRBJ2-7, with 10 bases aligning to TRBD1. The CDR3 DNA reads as TGCAGTGCTAGACAGACAGGGGGCGGCTACGAGCAGTACTTC. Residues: CSARQTGGGYEQYF.